Listed here are 26 T cell receptor beta chains from one sample, sequenced in a study of molecular identifiers for immune sequencing clone quantification. Via MiXCR, TCRdb re-called the PCR reads, giving one row per CDR3 protein. The sample lists about 320,000 distinct CDR3 sequences, over 20% occurring once. Material for sequencing was naive CD8+ T cells from blood, with Jurkat cell RNA spiked in. The sample's subset: FACS-sorted CD8+CD4-CCR7+CD45RA+ naive T cells. The receptors shown here come from a human donor in good health. Some libraries in this study had Jurkat cell RNA spiked in.

The rearrangement joins TRBV4-1 to TRBJ2-2; D perhaps matches TRBD1 (5 bases). The CDR3 contains 16 residues. Germline V gene lookup returns CDR1 MGHRA and CDR2 YSYEKL. Trimming pared 0 bases from V and 4 bases from J, leaving 12 bases between. The CDR3 protein is CASSQESAGRTGELFF. CDR3 bases: TGCGCCAGCAGCCAAGAGTCGGCAGGGCGCACCGGGGAGCTGTTTTTT.

V and J are TRBV9 and TRBJ1-4; possibly TRBD1 for D (5 bases). The germline V gene has CDR1 SGDLS and CDR2 YYNGEE. V was shortened by 0 bases and J by 3 bases, with 12 bases between the two germline ends. The CDR3 is 16 amino acids. The CDR3 coding sequence is TGTGCCAGCAGCGTAGCCGGGGGGGGAGCTAATGAAAAACTGTTTTTT. It specifies CASSVAGGGANEKLFF.

This clonotype was found many times. The chain recombines TRBV29-1 with TRBJ2-7; perhaps TRBD1 as D (6 bases). The CDR3 is 12 residues long. Germline V gives CDR1 SQVTM, CDR2 ANQGSEA. V was trimmed by 4 bases and J by 6 bases, leaving 13 bases between them. DNA for the CDR3: TGCAGCGTTGTGGTGACAGGCCTCGAGCAGTACTTC. Encoded protein: CSVVVTGLEQYF.

Remarks on this clonotype: At one boundary the junction diverges from the germline segment, which might be a read error. The chain recombines TRBV7-6 with TRBJ2-5; TRBD1 aligns across 7 bases. The CDR3 has 15 amino acids. Germline CDR1 reads SGHVS; CDR2 reads FNYEAQ. CDR3 region: CASSPGTAYQEPQYF. CDR3 DNA: TGTGCCAGCAGCCCCGGGACAGCCTACCAAGAGCCCCAGTACTTC.

This clonotype was detected many times. The V gene is TRBV7-9, the J gene TRBJ1-1, with D possibly being TRBD1 (5 bases). The CDR3 length is 13 residues. CDR1 is SEHNR, CDR2 FQNEAQ, per germline (reference sequence). V lost 11 bases and J 0 bases, leaving 13 bases between the germline ends. The CDR3 region is CAGGAGLNTEAFF. The CDR3 region has the DNA TGTGCCGGAGGGGCCGGGCTGAACACTGAAGCTTTCTTT.

This clonotype has a handful of counts. The chain is built from TRBV20-1 and TRBJ1-1; no definite D call. The germline V and J ends were trimmed by 5 bases and 1 base, with 8 bases remaining between them. The CDR3 contains 12 residues. Per germline, CDR1 DFQATT and CDR2 SNEGSKA (reference sequence). CDR3 protein: CSAPGENTEAFF. CDR3 sequence (DNA): TGCAGTGCTCCTGGGGAGAACACTGAAGCTTTCTTT.

The sample holds a few counts of this clonotype. This sequence joins TRBV11-2 and TRBJ1-4; D remains ambiguous. Germline V gene sequence: CDR1 SGHAT, CDR2 FQNNGV. The CDR3 loop spans 13 amino acids. V lost 5 bases and J 7 bases, leaving 11 bases between the germline ends. CDR3 nucleotides: TGTGCCAGCAGCCTATCCCGGGGTGAAAAACTGTTTTTT. It codes for CASSLSRGEKLFF.

This clonotype has only a few counts. The chain joins TRBV7-9 to TRBJ1-1; TRBD1 is a possible D gene (5 bases). The CDR3 length is 12 residues. Germline V gene data show CDR1 as SEHNR and CDR2 as FQNEAQ (reference sequence). V was trimmed by 6 bases and J by 6 bases, leaving 11 bases between them. CDR3 sequence reads: CASRSQGPEAFF. The CDR3 bases are TGTGCCAGCAGATCTCAGGGCCCTGAAGCTTTCTTT.

This clonotype was observed at least ten times. This chain uses TRBV7-9 with TRBJ2-1, with D perhaps TRBD2 (6 bases). The CDR3 sequence is 16 residues long. Trimming took 5 bases from V and 4 from J, leaving 18 bases between them. Germline V gene lookup returns CDR1 SEHNR and CDR2 FQNEAQ (reference sequence). DNA of the CDR3: TGTGCCAGCAGCGAAACCGGGACTCCTATTTACAATGAGCAGTTCTTC. It encodes CASSETGTPIYNEQFF. Full variable domain (remainder filled in from reference TRBV7-9 and TRBJ2-1): DTGVSQNPRHKITKRGQNVTFRCDPISEHNRLYWYRQTLGQGPEFLTYFQNEAQLEKSRLLSDRFSAERPKGSFSTLEIQRTEQGDSAMYLCASSETGTPIYNEQFFGPGTRLTVL.

The chain joins TRBV4-1 to TRBJ2-5; no definite D call. CDR1 is MGHRA and CDR2 is YSYEKL in the germline V gene. Trimming removed 2 bases at V and 5 bases at J, with 12 bases between. The CDR3 extends over 14 amino acids. The CDR3 region has the DNA TGCGCCAGCAGCCAACGGCAGCTCCATGAGACCCAGTACTTC. This gives the protein CASSQRQLHETQYF.

V is TRBV9 and J is TRBJ2-1; D ambiguous. V lost 0 bases and J lost 16, with 11 bases in between. Germline loops: CDR1 SGDLS, CDR2 YYNGEE. The CDR3 extends over 11 amino acids. CDR3 protein: CASSVDKAQFF. DNA for the CDR3: TGTGCCAGCAGCGTAGATAAAGCGCAATTCTTC. The complete variable domain, with remaining parts taken from reference TRBV9 and TRBJ2-1, reads DSGVTQTPKHLITATGQRVTLRCSPRSGDLSVYWYQQSLDQGLQFLIQYYNGEERAKGNILERFSAQQFPDLHSELNLSSLELGDSALYFCASSVDKAQFFGPGTRLTVL.

This clonotype was detected a few times. The chain uses TRBV20-1 and TRBJ2-1; no definite D call. Germline V CDR1 and CDR2: DFQATT, SNEGSKA (reference sequence). The CDR3 contains 15 residues. Trimming stripped 3 bases from V and 0 bases from J, with 12 bases between. CDR3 nucleotides: TGCAGTGCTAGGGCCTGGGAAAGCTCCTACAATGAGCAGTTCTTC. It translates to CSARAWESSYNEQFF.

This chain links TRBV2 with TRBJ2-7; a possible D gene is TRBD1 (5 bases). The CDR3 consists of 14 residues. Trimming shortened V by 4 bases and J by 2 bases, and 12 bases separated the two germline ends. Germline V gene sequence: CDR1 SNHLY, CDR2 FYNNEI. The CDR3, as DNA: TGTGCCAGCAGTGCGAGGCTGACAGCCTACGAGCAGTACTTC. Its protein product is CASSARLTAYEQYF.

The chain uses TRBV19 and TRBJ2-3, with 9 bases aligning to TRBD2. CDR3 length equals 15 residues. Germline loops: CDR1 LNHDA, CDR2 SQIVND (reference sequence). V dropped 5 bases and J dropped 3; count of bases not matched to a gene: 6. The CDR3 sequence: CASSLGLALTDTQYF. CDR3 in DNA: TGTGCCAGTAGTCTGGGACTAGCTCTGACAGATACGCAGTATTTT.

The chain recombines TRBV11-3 with TRBJ2-2; D ambiguous. CDR3 length: 14 residues. The ends were cut back, 1 base at V and 6 bases at J, with 9 bases in the middle. Germline lookup yields CDR1 SGHNT and CDR2 YENEEA. The CDR3: CASSLGSLSGELFF. The DNA of the CDR3 is TGTGCCAGCAGCTTAGGTTCCTTATCCGGGGAGCTGTTTTTT.

This chain uses TRBV4-3 with TRBJ1-5, with D unclear. CDR1 is LGHNA, CDR2 YSLEER, per germline. V lost 0 bases to trimming and J lost 2 bases, with 17 bases between them. CDR3 length equals 18 residues. The CDR3 sequence is CASSQDPQDRYGNQPQHF. The CDR3 DNA follows: TGCGCCAGCAGCCAAGATCCCCAGGACCGCTATGGCAATCAGCCCCAGCATTTT.

The chain is built from TRBV29-1 and TRBJ1-1; unclear D gene. The CDR3 runs 12 residues. Trimming pared 1 base from V and 11 bases from J, leaving 14 bases between. Germline CDR1 reads SQVTM; CDR2 reads ANQGSEA. The CDR3, as DNA: TGCAGCGTTGAAGTGGTAGGAATTGCCGCTTTCTTT. The encoded protein is CSVEVVGIAAFF.

As regards this clonotype: The junction does not match germline at one end; this may be a read error. This sequence joins TRBV7-9 and TRBJ2-2; maybe TRBD1 (6 bases). Looked up from germline, CDR1 is SEHNR and CDR2 is FQNEAQ (reference sequence). The CDR3 spans 17 residues. This chain's CDR3 is CASSLLEDSRFTGALFF. As DNA, the CDR3 is TGTGCCAGCAGCTTACTCGAGGACAGTCGTTTCACCGGGGCGCTGTTTTTT.

V and J are TRBV27 and TRBJ1-1; 9 bases match TRBD1. This CDR3 is built from 15 residues. Germline V gene sequence: CDR1 MNHEY, CDR2 SMNVEV (reference sequence). The junction had 7 bases not matched to a gene; V was cut back by 6 bases and J by 2 bases. DNA of the CDR3: TGTGCCAGCAGCCCCGGGGACAGGGTAAACACTGAAGCTTTCTTT. Its protein product is CASSPGDRVNTEAFF.

This chain links TRBV9 with TRBJ2-1; 11 bases are shared with TRBD2. The CDR3 spans 16 residues. CDR1 is SGDLS and CDR2 is YYNGEE in the germline V gene. Trimming cost V 3 bases and J 8 bases; bases outside gene matches: 10. In DNA form, the CDR3 reads TGTGCCAGCAGCGCCAATAGCGGGGGGGCCGGCTATGAGCAGTTCTTC. Protein product: CASSANSGGAGYEQFF.

About this clonotype itself: This may be a read error: a much more frequent sequence differs by one nucleotide. This CDR3 is CASSPMNNEQLF. The CDR3 DNA is TGTGCCAGCAGCCCCATGAACAATGAGCAGCTCTTC. This chain connects TRBV7-2 to TRBJ2-1, with no clear D. This CDR3 spans 12 amino acids. CDR1 is SGHTA, CDR2 FQGNSA, per germline.

This clonotype appeared a few times. The chain recombines TRBV27 with TRBJ2-3, with no clear D. V lost 6 bases and J lost 0, with 13 bases in between. In germline, CDR1 is MNHEY, CDR2 SMNVEV (reference sequence). The CDR3 length is 15 residues. The CDR3 DNA is TGTGCCAGCAGCGTCACTACCGCTAGCACAGATACGCAGTATTTT. Translating it yields CASSVTTASTDTQYF.

The V gene is TRBV4-3, the J gene TRBJ2-5; the match to TRBD2 covers 8 bases. This CDR3 spans 15 amino acids. Germline CDR1 reads LGHNA; CDR2 reads YSLEER. V lost 4 bases to trimming and J lost 4 bases; unmatched junction nucleotides: 8. The CDR3 DNA is TGCGCCAGCAGCCCAGGTCCGGGAGGGCGAGAGACCCAGTACTTC. It translates to CASSPGPGGRETQYF.

The chain has TRBV5-3 and TRBJ2-5; 11 nucleotides align to TRBD1. TRBV5-3 is treated as an ORF (open reading frame) with a function not yet certain. The CDR3 is 16 amino acids. The CDR3 sequence is CGSSLAPGQGGETQYF. The CDR3, as DNA: TGTGGCAGCAGCTTAGCCCCGGGACAGGGGGGAGAGACCCAGTACTTC.

This clonotype was found a few times. V usage is TRBV6-5 and J usage is TRBJ2-7; either TRBD1 or TRBD2 may fit D (6 bases each). CDR3 length equals 13 residues. From germline, CDR1 is MNHEY and CDR2 SVGAGI. Trimming took 6 bases from V and 6 from J, leaving 15 bases between them. The CDR3 here is CASSISGGGEQYF. The CDR3 bases are TGTGCCAGCAGCATATCAGGAGGGGGCGAGCAGTACTTC.

This clonotype was counted only a few times. V and J are TRBV25-1 and TRBJ2-6; 8 nucleotides agree with TRBD2. CDR1 is MGHDK and CDR2 is SYGVNS in the germline V gene. This CDR3 comprises 16 residues. The V segment lost 10 bases and the J segment 0 bases; nucleotides outside the gene matches: 8. The CDR3 coding sequence is TGTGCCACCGGAGCGGGGGTGAACTCTGGGGCCAACGTCCTGACTTTC. It codes for CATGAGVNSGANVLTF.